Below, 7 T cell receptor beta chains from the same sample are listed, as sequenced in a study of blood T cells in healthy people across ages. With a J-beta primer mix and a sample-barcoded 5' primer, a second PCR ran about 7 to 12 cycles. TCRdb itself ran the 5' RACE reads through MiXCR, one entry per CDR3 protein. The sample records approximately 1,700,000 distinct CDR3 sequences, about 39% being singletons. Sequences were obtained from blood. These TCRs come from a human donor in good health.

This clonotype has just a few counts. V is TRBV5-1 and J is TRBJ2-6; no clear D gene. This CDR3 spans 14 amino acids. The V gene lost 2 bases and the J gene lost 4 bases, with 7 bases spanning the gap. Germline loops: CDR1 SGHRS, CDR2 YFSETQ. CDR3 sequence (DNA): TGCGCCAGCAGCTTCGGCTTGGGGGCCAACGTCCTGACTTTC. Protein product: CASSFGLGANVLTF. Full variable domain (remainder filled in from reference TRBV5-1 and TRBJ2-6): KAGVTQTPRYLIKTRGQQVTLSCSPISGHRSVSWYQQTPGQGLQFLFEYFSETQRNKGNFPGRFSGRQFSNSRSEMNVSTLELGDSALYLCASSFGLGANVLTFGAGSRLTVL.

V and J are TRBV29-1 and TRBJ2-7; D might be TRBD2 (6 bases). Germline values: CDR1 SQVTM, CDR2 ANQGSEA. V gave up 1 base and J gave up 7 bases, with 14 bases separating them. This CDR3 has 13 amino acids. The CDR3 region is CSVEGVAGREQYF. Here the CDR3 DNA reads TGCAGCGTTGAAGGCGTGGCGGGGAGGGAGCAGTACTTC.

The rearrangement uses TRBV15 and TRBJ2-7; 9 nucleotides agree with TRBD1. Per germline, CDR1 LNHNV and CDR2 YYDKDF (reference sequence). The ends lost 4 bases at V and 2 bases at J; junction bases unmatched: 6. The CDR3 sequence is 15 residues long. As DNA, the CDR3 is TGTGCCACCAGCATCTACGGGACAGGGCCCTACGAGCAGTACTTC. Translating gives CATSIYGTGPYEQYF.

This clonotype was counted between two and nine times. This rearrangement joins TRBV10-3 to TRBJ2-1, with D perhaps matching TRBD2 (5 bases). CDR3 length: 15 amino acids. Germline values: CDR1 ENHRY, CDR2 SYGVKD. Trimming removed 7 bases from V and 0 bases from J, with 13 bases in between. The CDR3 loop reads CAIKGDYPSYNEQFF. The CDR3 nucleotides read TGTGCCATCAAAGGTGACTACCCCTCCTACAATGAGCAGTTCTTC.

This clonotype was counted between two and nine times. V is TRBV4-3 and J is TRBJ2-5; D might be TRBD1 or TRBD2, each matching 5 bases. TRBJ2-7 explains the end of the DNA better; the J call may be wrong. This CDR3 is 14 amino acids long. Germline CDR1 is LGHNA and CDR2 is YSLEER. In nucleotides, the CDR3 is TGCGCCAGCAGCCAAGATGGTTCCGGGGCCGAGCAGTACTTC. This gives the protein CASSQDGSGAEQYF.

Worth noting for this clonotype: A junction boundary mismatches the germline segment, possibly from a read error. V gene TRBV5-1 combines with J gene TRBJ2-3; no clear D. Germline-derived CDR1 and CDR2 are SGHRS and YFSETQ. The CDR3 contains 14 residues. In nucleotides, the CDR3 is TGCGCCAACAGCTTGAGGCAGAGCACAGATACGCAGTATTTT. Encoded protein: CANSLRQSTDTQYF.

The J gene is TRBJ1-1, the V gene TRBV9; D possibly corresponds to TRBD1 (5 bases). The CDR3 loop spans 15 amino acids. Trimming cost V 4 bases and J 5 bases, with 18 bases left between them. In germline, CDR1 is SGDLS, CDR2 YYNGEE. The DNA of the CDR3 is TGTGCCAGCAGCCGGGCGGGGGATGATACGACTGAAGCTTTCTTT. It yields the protein CASSRAGDDTTEAFF.